This TCR beta chain was observed in a study of cytomegalovirus exposure and HLA in healthy donors (dated by TCRdb to 2017 to 2019). General notes on the study: According to an earlier analysis of several hundred of the donors, roughly 180 million T cells yielded some 110 million unique TCR beta sequences and about 300 Gb of sequence data. An early release covering roughly 640 HLA-typed donors comprised approximately 300 gigabases of sequencing data and about 90 million unique TCR sequences. Of the roughly 430 genotyped donors, around 81% fell in the genetic ancestry cluster associated with self-reported Caucasian donors. The study was designed to test whether signatures of past pathogen exposure could be identified by cataloging public T cell receptors. The T cell repertoires of 666 subjects were profiled by immunosequencing and related to cytomegalovirus serostatus. In addition to the first cohort of 666 subjects, a separate validation cohort of 120 different subjects was used. To predict cytomegalovirus infection status, the study brought together high-throughput TCR immunosequencing, statistical association of individual TCRs with disease status, and machine learning. A later analysis re-analyzed previously published TCR beta repertoires from roughly 690 donors and added high-resolution HLA genotyping to study TCR occurrence patterns. Rather than using new phenotypic data, the later analysis identified candidate immune exposures from TCR beta sequences and from how often those sequences occurred across donors. To decide whether each TCR beta V gene segment behaved as functional or pseudogenic, an earlier analysis of some 570 of the donors relied on high-throughput TCR beta sequencing. Donor age, sex, ethnicity and CMV serostatus were compiled alongside the repertoire data. A later genetic analysis took genome-wide SNP genotypes for about three fifths of the 666 donors and used that subset as a discovery cohort. Every repertoire in the discovery cohort had been generated on one and the same sequencing platform. Class I and class II HLA loci were covered by the typing at four-digit resolution. The number of typed donors differed by locus: about 629-640 for A, B, C, DRB1 and DQB1; some 500 for DQA1; approximately 610 for DPA1; and around 450 for DPB1. Because of strong linkage in the cohort, a few DR-DQ haplotypes were treated as single units for association and clustering. Among about 390 genotyped donors of the cohort, an average of approximately 250,000 unique TCR beta nucleotide sequences were sequenced per donor, around 18% of them non-productive. Here is what the overall study found, with its caveats: Some IMGT-functional V segments, including TRBV6-2 and TRBV6-3, could not be distinguished by the 87-base-pair reads and were therefore excluded. In a later analysis, HLA-associated TCR beta chains showed more clonal expansion and lower generation probabilities than non-associated chains that were equally common. Approximately 18 rarely observed V segments, including chromosome 9 orphons, were excluded from the earlier analysis of about 500 of the donors because counts were too low. A later analysis associated about 16,000 TCR beta sequences with specific HLA alleles at a false discovery rate of 0.05. According to a later analysis, TCR association rates differed among HLA loci, with DRB1 alleles showing the most associated TCRs and HLA-C alleles showing the fewest. The study gave a list of roughly 150 TCR beta chains associated with cytomegalovirus. The classifier was reported to diagnose cytomegalovirus status with high specificity and sensitivity in both the original and validation cohorts. A further reported finding was that TCR beta sequences accurately predicted the HLA-A and HLA-B alleles for most subjects in the first cohort. Because HLA typing was unavailable for some donors at each locus, only the typed subset was used in association tests. V-gene and J-gene trimming of TCR beta chains was associated with a missense DCLRE1C variant in a later genetic analysis, and the association was replicated in an independent cohort. Only TCR beta chains were sequenced in this cohort, and the absence of alpha or paired-chain data limited detectable features. Sequencing depth was assumed to be roughly uniform across donors in the presence/absence analyses, though that assumption may not hold. Most TCR sequences were seen in very few donors, while some public TCRs were found in many individuals. In an earlier analysis of roughly 500 of the donors, most TCR beta V segments appeared in productive rearrangements about 87% or about 30% of the time, broadly matching IMGT annotations. In a later genetic analysis, fewer N-insertions in productive TCRs were reported among donors in an Asian-associated ancestry cluster than the approximately 630-donor mean. Strong co-occurrence of HLA alleles, especially DR and DQ, made assigning TCR associations to individual alleles difficult. Correlated functional status among segregating V segments might be attributable to linkage disequilibrium, but an unknown experimental factor could not be ruled out. A cluster of highly shared sequence variants was judged likely to represent a technical artifact of the sequencing pipeline. The only immune exposure information available for the cohort was CMV serostatus. A later analysis found that most CMV-associated TCR beta chains appeared HLA-restricted, with HLA associations seemingly driven largely by CMV exposure. The authors suggested that the approach could potentially be generalized to other disease states and immunological phenotypes. Several of the top co-occurrence clusters appeared to be linked to parvovirus B19, influenza, CMV and Epstein-Barr virus, according to a later analysis. In vitro tests confirmed that a few of the cytomegalovirus-associated TCR beta chains recognize cytomegalovirus antigens.

Spanning cysteine to phenylalanine, the CDR3 consists of 16 amino acids. The sequence is cut down to CDR3 DNA, 48 bases in frame from base 1. Germline trimming: 0 bases from V, 1 base from J; junction bases outside gene matches: 3. The germline V gene (reference sequence) gives CDR1 as LNHNV and CDR2 as YYDKDF. On this clone itself: Its antigen is still unknown. Qualities for individual bases were not recorded, and no much larger clone is one base off.

The cohort comprised several hundred healthy bone marrow donors. Cohort members were all nominally healthy when sampled, although unrecorded immune exposures were likely present. The donor was CMV seropositive and was included in the group of about 290 seropositive cohort members. A peripheral blood sample was collected from each donor, and TCR beta sequencing was performed on peripheral blood mononuclear cells. The Qiagen DNeasy Blood Extraction Kit was used to extract genomic DNA from the blood cell samples. Libraries were prepared through the immunoSEQ multiplex PCR assay. For the multiplex PCR, a mixture combining 60 forward primers for TCR Vbeta segments and 13 reverse primers for TCR Jbeta segments was used. The CDR3 region of rearranged TCR beta genes was amplified from genomic DNA by a multiplex PCR assay. On the Illumina HiSeq System, the amplified TCR beta libraries were sequenced as 87-base-pair reads. Processing in the source paper ran as follows. A later analysis counted tens of millions of unique TCR beta chains across the 666 repertoires, and roughly 11 million of these chains were shared by at least two donors. Raw reads were error-corrected and collapsed into unique sequences by a nearest-neighbor algorithm in which closely related sequences were merged to remove PCR and sequencing errors. Alignment of CDR3 sequences to IMGT reference sequences was used to assign V, D and J gene segments. For a sequence to be retained, a match of at least six nucleotides to both a V gene segment and a J gene segment was required. Rearrangements were called productive when the CDR3 lacked stop codons and stayed in frame with V and J; all others were non-productive. Following IMGT convention, CDR3 was defined as the stretch from the second conserved V-encoded cysteine up to the conserved J-encoded phenylalanine. Sequences without an unambiguous match to a single V gene segment were excluded from the earlier analysis of several hundred of the donors. An earlier analysis of 450 to 650 of the donors called V segments functional above 56.7% productive rearrangements and segregating when the between-donor standard deviation exceeded 5%. To diagnose cytomegalovirus status from the catalog of TCR beta chain sequences, a statistical classification framework was built. In a later analysis, TCR nucleotide sequences were compared against IMGT/GENE-DB human TR gene sequences so that V and J genes could be assigned. In a later analysis, CDR3 sequences and most-parsimonious VDJ recombination scenarios were assigned using the TCRdist pipeline. In a later analysis, each TCR beta chain was defined by its CDR3 amino acid sequence together with its V-gene family, and reads lacking a unique V-gene family were excluded. To address suspected cross-contamination and a sequencing artifact, a later analysis removed around 600 highly shared, low-generation-probability nucleotide sequences. In a later analysis, a clonal expansion index for each public chain was calculated from normalized within-repertoire ranks of inferred template counts. In a later analysis, generation probabilities were computed with a VDJ recombination model fitted to out-of-frame rearrangements, and the resulting probabilities were checked against IGoR. In a later analysis, hypergeometric tests were used to score TCR-TCR, TCR-HLA and TCR-CMV co-occurrence, with a repertoire-size bias correction applied to TCR pairs. False discovery rates were estimated in a later analysis by permuting HLA or CMV assignments 20 times. In a later analysis, co-occurring TCRs were grouped using DBSCAN, with TCRdist sequence similarity added in when clustering inside HLA-allele-positive subsets. Repertoires with fewer than 30,000 or more than 120,000 public chains were left out of co-occurrence clustering, as were five repertoires with anomalous nucleotide sharing. This is the immuneACCESS table as TCRdb keeps it, with only in-frame sequences that have V and J called. A part of the clones is gone; compared with another copy, unresolved V genes explain less than half, and the rest is unexplained. That table supplies the V and J calls and clone size; D and trimming were determined from the DNA. Within this sample are more than 95,000 clones, with around three quarters of them counted one time only. The ten largest make up 10% of the sample.

The sample was PBMCs. This chain is built from TRBV15 and TRBJ1-2, and 9 bases in between align with TRBD1. This TCR derives from a woman aged 18-29 years in good health and CMV-seropositive. The nucleotide sequence reads as follows: TGTGCCACCAGCAGAGATGGGACAGGGAATAACTATGGCTACACCTTC. It is translated as CATSRDGTGNNYGYTF.